One and the same sample provided the 27 T cell receptor beta chains below, sequenced in a study of Ad26.COV2.S vaccination and SARS-CoV-2 variants. Sequencing was performed with immunoSEQ multiplex PCR; in TCRdb, only in-frame clones are kept and a portion is missing. The sample shows roughly 240,000 clones, roughly 90% of them seen only once. As to treatment: 15 to 20 received Ad26.COV2.S at low or high dose, single or two shots; several received placebo; per-sample allocation not given. All samples were drawn on day 63, counting from the first vaccine or placebo injection. The material was peripheral blood, obtained in a trial of Ad26.COV2.S vaccine versus placebo. The receptors here all came from a person aged 18-60 years who received the Ad26.COV2.S COVID-19 vaccine or a placebo.

The CDR3: CASSLRATSGTFYEQYF. CDR3 nucleotide sequence: TGTGCCAGCAGTTTAAGGGCGACTAGCGGGACGTTCTACGAGCAGTACTTC. V gene TRBV27 combines with J gene TRBJ2-7; TRBD2 agrees at 11 bases. The V gene's germline CDR1 is MNHEY and CDR2 SMNVEV (reference sequence). The CDR3 runs to 17 residues. V trimming: 2 bases; J trimming: 3 bases; junction bases outside the gene matches: 9.

The chain uses TRBV10-3 and TRBJ1-1; D call uncertain. CDR3 length: 14 amino acids. The germline gives CDR1 ENHRY, CDR2 SYGVKD. Trimming took off 2 bases at V and 1 base at J, with 8 bases between the two ends. The CDR3 nucleotides read TGTGCCATCAGTGAGGCCCCTTGGAACACTGAAGCTTTCTTT. Translation gives CAISEAPWNTEAFF.

This chain joins TRBV27 and TRBJ2-5, with 7 bases that match TRBD1. This CDR3 has 15 residues. CDR1 is MNHEY, CDR2 SMNVEV, per germline (reference sequence). After removal of 0 bases from V and 2 bases from J, the junction contained 3 bases not matched to a gene. The CDR3 nucleotides are TGTGCCAGCAGTTTATCGGGACAGCCACAAGAGACCCAGTACTTC. Protein product: CASSLSGQPQETQYF.

The chain employs TRBV6-6 and TRBJ2-5; D is perhaps TRBD1 (6 bases). Germline-derived CDR1 and CDR2 are MNHNY and SVGAGI (reference sequence). The CDR3 consists of 15 residues. Trimming left V 2 bases short and J 5 bases short, with 15 bases between. CDR3 residues: CASSYPTNRDETQYF. CDR3 nucleotide sequence: TGTGCCAGCAGTTACCCAACAAACAGGGACGAGACCCAGTACTTC.

The V and J genes are TRBV5-4 and TRBJ2-1; maybe TRBD1 (6 bases). Trimming left V 4 bases short and J 3 bases short, with 14 bases between. The CDR3 totals 15 residues. The germline gives CDR1 SGHNT, CDR2 YYREEE (reference sequence). The CDR3: CASSPGGRYYNEQFF. Here the CDR3 DNA reads TGTGCCAGCAGCCCTGGGGGCAGGTACTACAATGAGCAGTTCTTC.

The gene calls are TRBV19 and TRBJ2-3; the D gene is possibly TRBD1 (6 bases). There are 16 residues in the CDR3. The ends were cut back, 5 bases at V and 3 bases at J, with 18 bases in the middle. CDR1 is LNHDA, CDR2 SQIVND, per germline (reference sequence). CDR3 protein: CASSGARGSRTDTQYF. CDR3 DNA: TGTGCCAGTAGTGGGGCCAGGGGAAGTCGGACAGATACGCAGTATTTT. Based on the CDR3 plus reference TRBV19 and TRBJ2-3, the full variable domain is DGGITQSPKYLFRKEGQNVTLSCEQNLNHDAMYWYRQDPGQGLRLIYYSQIVNDFQKGDIAEGYSVSREKKESFPLTVTSAQKNPTAFYLCASSGARGSRTDTQYFGPGTRLTVL.

The chain combines TRBV6-5 with TRBJ1-1, with D unclear. The CDR3 totals 14 residues. The germline V gene has CDR1 MNHEY and CDR2 SVGAGI. V was pared by 5 bases and J by 4 bases, with 14 bases between. The CDR3 nucleotides read TGTGCCAGCAGTACTCAAGGTTTTGTCACTGAAGCTTTCTTT. Translated: CASSTQGFVTEAFF.

With regard to this clone: The junction differs from germline at one of its ends, possibly a read error. The DNA for the CDR3 is TGTGCCAGCAGCATACAGGGGGGCACTAAAGCTTTCTTT. Protein product: CASSIQGGTKAFF. The V call is TRBV5-4, the J call TRBJ1-1; 8 bases agree with TRBD1. Germline V CDR1 and CDR2: SGHNT, YYREEE (reference sequence). The CDR3 is 13 residues long.

This chain joins TRBV5-1 and TRBJ2-7; 7 positions match TRBD2. The CDR3 has 13 residues. The germline gives CDR1 SGHRS, CDR2 YFSETQ. The J segment lost 5 bases and the V segment lost 6 bases, leaving 8 bases of the junction unmatched. CDR3 in DNA: TGCGCCAGCACCAGGGAGGGGCTAGACGAGCAGTACTTC. Encoded protein: CASTREGLDEQYF.

This clone occurred once. The chain recombines TRBV2 with TRBJ1-5, with 7 bases that match TRBD1. Germline V CDR1 and CDR2: SNHLY, FYNNEI. The ends lost 6 bases at V and 3 bases at J; junction bases unmatched: 5. This CDR3 region has 14 residues. CDR3 in amino acids: CASRAGQPNQPQHF. CDR3 coding DNA: TGTGCCAGCAGGGCGGGACAGCCCAATCAGCCCCAGCATTTT.

This clone was seen only once. This rearrangement joins TRBV25-1 to TRBJ2-5; 7 nucleotides match TRBD1. The CDR3 has 14 residues. Germline values: CDR1 MGHDK, CDR2 SYGVNS. With 4 bases clipped from V and 5 bases from J, the junction kept 7 bases outside the gene matches. CDR3: CASSGTGTRETQYF. The CDR3 DNA is TGTGCCAGCAGTGGGACAGGAACAAGGGAGACCCAGTACTTC.

The chain has TRBV2 and TRBJ2-1, with 14 nucleotides matching TRBD2. The CDR3 runs to 15 residues. CDR1 and CDR2 (germline): SNHLY, FYNNEI. J lost 4 bases, V lost 5 bases, and 1 base had no gene match. CDR3 region: CASSRLAGGYNEQFF. DNA for the CDR3: TGTGCCAGCAGTCGACTAGCGGGGGGGTACAATGAGCAGTTCTTC. The complete variable domain, with remaining parts taken from reference TRBV2 and TRBJ2-1, reads EPEVTQTPSHQVTQMGQEVILRCVPISNHLYFYWYRQILGQKVEFLVSFYNNEISEKSEIFDDQFSVERPDGSNFTLKIRSTKLEDSAMYFCASSRLAGGYNEQFFGPGTRLTVL.

This sequence joins TRBV2 and TRBJ2-5; D possibly corresponds to TRBD2 (5 bases). Trimming cost V 1 base and J 2 bases, with 8 bases left between them. CDR1 and CDR2 from the germline V gene are SNHLY and FYNNEI. The CDR3 spans 14 residues. CDR3 residues: CASSEGGVQETQYF. CDR3 DNA: TGTGCCAGCAGTGAAGGGGGAGTACAAGAGACCCAGTACTTC.

This clone is a singleton in its sample. This chain uses TRBV5-1 with TRBJ2-7; D may match TRBD1 or TRBD2 (6 bases each). V was cut by 7 bases and J by 3 bases, with 17 bases left in between. CDR1 and CDR2 (germline): SGHRS, YFSETQ. This CDR3 is 14 amino acids long. CDR3 region: CASRRGAALYEQYF. The CDR3 DNA reads TGCGCCAGCCGGAGGGGGGCGGCCCTCTACGAGCAGTACTTC.

The chain combines TRBV9 with TRBJ2-1, with 10 bases that match TRBD2. The CDR3 contains 16 residues. Looked up from germline, CDR1 is SGDLS and CDR2 is YYNGEE. With 7 bases clipped from V and 7 bases from J, the junction kept 14 bases outside the gene matches. The CDR3 spells CASAVQKRGGENEQFF. The CDR3 DNA sequence: TGTGCCAGCGCTGTGCAGAAGCGGGGGGGTGAGAATGAGCAGTTCTTC.

This rearrangement joins TRBV14 to TRBJ1-3; 8 bases agree with TRBD1. CDR3 length equals 16 residues. V trimming: 3 bases; J trimming: 3 bases; junction bases outside the gene matches: 7. Germline loops: CDR1 SGHDN, CDR2 FVKESK. In DNA, the CDR3 is TGTGCCAGCAGCCACTCGACAGGGGTTTTTGGAAACACCATATATTTT. Translating it yields CASSHSTGVFGNTIYF.

The J gene is TRBJ2-7, the V gene TRBV6-5; TRBD2 agrees at 10 bases. The CDR3 runs to 16 residues. Germline CDR1 MNHEY, CDR2 SVGAGI. The junction had 3 bases not matched to a gene; V was cut back by 0 bases and J by 1 base. Here the CDR3 reads CASSYSPGLASYEQYF. As DNA, the CDR3 is TGTGCCAGCAGTTACTCACCGGGACTAGCGTCCTACGAGCAGTACTTC.

V is TRBV12-3 or TRBV12-4 and J is TRBJ1-1; unclear D gene. Trimming took 5 bases from V and 8 from J, leaving 9 bases between them. The CDR3 loop spans 11 amino acids. DNA of the CDR3: TGTGCCAGCAGTCCCAGGTGGGAAGCTTTCTTT. Translated, it gives CASSPRWEAFF.

This clone was seen only once. V gene TRBV10-3 combines with J gene TRBJ2-3, with D maybe TRBD1 (6 bases). Germline V gene lookup returns CDR1 ENHRY and CDR2 SYGVKD. V lost 10 bases and J 2 bases, leaving 16 bases between the germline ends. CDR3 size: 14 residues. The CDR3 DNA reads as TGTGCCACGCTACAGGGATTGGCCACAGATACGCAGTATTTT. Translated: CATLQGLATDTQYF.

This sequence joins TRBV19 and TRBJ2-6; D might be TRBD1 (6 bases). The CDR3 length is 19 residues. With 1 base removed from V and 1 base from J, the gap between germline ends came to 17 bases. The germline gives CDR1 LNHDA, CDR2 SQIVND (reference sequence). The CDR3 here is CASSIVAGSRGSGANVLTF. In DNA, the CDR3 is TGTGCCAGTAGTATAGTGGCAGGTAGTAGGGGGTCTGGGGCCAACGTCCTGACTTTC.

This clone was observed a handful of times. The rearrangement uses TRBV27 and TRBJ1-4; D unclear. This CDR3 has 12 residues. From germline, CDR1 is MNHEY and CDR2 SMNVEV (reference sequence). V lost 3 bases and J lost 10, with 9 bases in between. CDR3 loop: CASSLEGGKLFF. CDR3 DNA sequence: TGTGCCAGCAGTTTGGAGGGCGGAAAACTGTTTTTT.

The chain recombines TRBV4-2 with TRBJ1-2; 8 bases align to TRBD1. The CDR3 is 14 residues long. The V and J ends lost 0 bases and 4 bases, in that order; junction bases with no gene match: 1. Germline loops: CDR1 LGHNA, CDR2 YNFKEQ. This CDR3 is CASSQEGTGYGYTF. In DNA form, the CDR3 reads TGTGCCAGCAGCCAAGAAGGGACAGGCTATGGCTACACCTTC.

This sequence joins TRBV27 and TRBJ2-6; TRBD1 agrees at 9 bases. The germline CDR1 and CDR2 sequences are MNHEY and SMNVEV (reference sequence). This CDR3 is 17 amino acids long. V gave up 6 bases and J gave up 2 bases; unmatched junction bases: 8. The CDR3 DNA follows: TGTGCCAGCAGCCCGGGACAGGGATTAACTGGGGCCAACGTCCTGACTTTC. Translated: CASSPGQGLTGANVLTF. The entire variable domain, with the rest obtained from reference TRBV27 and TRBJ2-6, is as follows: EAQVTQNPRYLITVTGKKLTVTCSQNMNHEYMSWYRQDPGLGLRQIYYSMNVEVTDKGDVPEGYKVSRKEKRNFPLILESPSPNQTSLYFCASSPGQGLTGANVLTFGAGSRLTVL.

This sequence joins TRBV25-1 and TRBJ1-1; the D is unclear. CDR1 MGHDK and CDR2 SYGVNS come from the germline V gene. The V end lost 6 bases, the J end lost 6 bases, and 8 bases lay between the germline ends. The CDR3 is 11 residues long. The CDR3 is CASSLKSEAFF. The CDR3 DNA sequence: TGTGCCAGCAGCCTTAAATCTGAAGCTTTCTTT.

The gene calls are TRBV2 and TRBJ1-2; D is uncertain. V gave up 0 bases and J gave up 5 bases, with 7 bases separating them. Per the germline V gene, CDR1 is SNHLY and CDR2 is FYNNEI. The CDR3 length is 13 residues. Written as DNA, the CDR3 is TGTGCCAGCAGTGAAGCTGGGGTTTATGGCTACACCTTC. Its protein is CASSEAGVYGYTF.

This clone was seen once. This chain links TRBV3-1 (or the pseudogene TRBV3-2) with TRBJ2-3; D is perhaps TRBD2 (5 bases). This CDR3 is built from 15 residues. Germline V lookup: CDR1 LGHDT, CDR2 YNNKEL (reference sequence). Between the trimmed V and J ends, which lost 3 bases and 1 base, there was a span of 11 bases. The CDR3 spells CASSQRALRTDTQYF. In DNA, the CDR3 is TGTGCCAGCAGCCAGAGGGCTCTTCGCACAGATACGCAGTATTTT.

The V and J genes are TRBV6-5 and TRBJ1-6, with 7 bases aligning to TRBD1. After removal of 0 bases from V and 10 bases from J, the junction contained 6 bases not matched to a gene. The germline V gene has CDR1 MNHEY and CDR2 SVGAGI. The CDR3 extends over 15 amino acids. CDR3 bases: TGTGCCAGCAGTTACTCGCACAGGGGAGGATCACCCCTCCACTTT. It translates to CASSYSHRGGSPLHF.